Included here is one T cell receptor beta chain sequence, with context. The table lists this clonotype with a few counts. The antigen this receptor binds is unknown. Per-base qualities were not stored, and no clone one base away is much larger. Libraries were built with 5' RACE. Sequencing relied on an Illumina HiSeq 2500. A second PCR of 7 to 11 cycles was performed with a sample-barcoded 5' primer and a J-beta primer mix. A unique molecular identifier was introduced onto each TCR beta cDNA molecule by a template-switch 5' adaptor carrying 12 random nucleotides. At least 2.5 million CDR3-containing paired-end reads were obtained from each sample. All of the RNA was converted into first-strand cDNA using the Mint cDNA synthesis kit, with a TRBC-specific oligonucleotide serving as the primer. Following uracil-DNA glycosylase treatment, all cDNA underwent a first 18-cycle PCR with the universal primers M1SS and BC2_uni_R. The original pipeline was this. For normalization, 1 million high-quality reads were randomly selected from each sample, with every read carrying a distinct molecular identifier. Reads sharing molecular identifiers were discarded rather than binned into consensus sequences. MiTCR, run with a Q25 quality threshold and the strictest error-elimination algorithm, handled CDR3 identification, clonotype clustering and error correction. A nonparametric unseen species model with Euler transformation was used to estimate lower-bound total TCR beta diversity. TCRdb handled the public reads itself, with Q25 trimming in fastp and clone calling in MiXCR, and kept productive beta chains. One record per CDR3 amino acid sequence lists the most common genes and DNA. TCRdb's processing, not the authors' own work, is the source of the V and J calls. Present in this sample are 580,000 or so distinct CDR3 sequences, 40% to 55% of which were seen just once. Together, the top ten hold roughly 24% of the sample.

Taken from cysteine to phenylalanine, the CDR3 has 16 residues. The DNA shown is the 48-base CDR3, in frame from base 1. V ends up 1 base short and J 0 bases short, with an unmatched junction base count of 2. In the germline V gene, CDR1 corresponds to KGHSH and CDR2 to LQKENI. This specimen belongs to a study of blood T cells in healthy people across ages (dated by TCRdb to 2014 to 2015). General notes on the study: Template switching captured roughly one uniquely barcoded TCR beta cDNA molecule per two T cells in model experiments. Age-related changes in TCR beta repertoire diversity were measured in the study by deep sequencing normalized with unique cDNA molecular identifiers. Using the same blood draw, the study looked at two additional independent replicas of 1 million unique cDNA reads for two donors, one aged 18 to 30 and the other aged 80 or older. Four age groups were formed from the donors: young (average roughly 16 years), middle-aged (just under 40), aged (about 62) and long-lived (roughly 88). To avoid experimental bias, donors of different ages were distributed randomly across sequencing lanes. Broad study findings and their caveats: The long-lived group showed more naive CD4+ T cells, fewer expanded clones and increased TCR diversity than the aged group, suggesting age selection. Total diversity estimates from one million sequenced T cells were considered lower bounds and underestimates. The percentage of naive T cells measured by flow cytometry correlated strongly with observed TCR beta diversity. Donor CMV infection status was unknown, potentially confounding age-related changes in expanded clonotypes. Observed TCR beta diversity per million T cells fell roughly linearly with age, and a significant reduction was already apparent by age roughly 41. Conclusive comparison of naive and antigen-experienced compartments was prevented by the profiling of bulk unsorted PBMCs.

Systemically healthy Caucasian individuals from Russia, 39 in total and aged about 6 to 95 years, were included as donors. Around 9.7 milliliters of peripheral blood were collected from each donor into EDTA-treated Vacutainer tubes. Ficoll-Paque density-gradient centrifugation was used to isolate PBMCs, with at least 7 million per sample. Total RNA, at least 5 micrograms per sample, was extracted from PBMCs with Trizol reagent. For every donor, an aliquot of PBMCs went through flow cytometry to measure the percentages of naive CD45RAhigh/CD27high T cells. Sequencing was carried out using blood. This TCR was sampled from a man older than 75 in good health. Rearrangement joined TRBV18 to TRBJ2-1; 8 central nucleotides agree with TRBD2. The DNA sequence follows: TGTGCCAGCTCACCACGCGGGGGGAACTCCTACAATGAGCAGTTCTTC. It encodes CASSPRGGNSYNEQFF.